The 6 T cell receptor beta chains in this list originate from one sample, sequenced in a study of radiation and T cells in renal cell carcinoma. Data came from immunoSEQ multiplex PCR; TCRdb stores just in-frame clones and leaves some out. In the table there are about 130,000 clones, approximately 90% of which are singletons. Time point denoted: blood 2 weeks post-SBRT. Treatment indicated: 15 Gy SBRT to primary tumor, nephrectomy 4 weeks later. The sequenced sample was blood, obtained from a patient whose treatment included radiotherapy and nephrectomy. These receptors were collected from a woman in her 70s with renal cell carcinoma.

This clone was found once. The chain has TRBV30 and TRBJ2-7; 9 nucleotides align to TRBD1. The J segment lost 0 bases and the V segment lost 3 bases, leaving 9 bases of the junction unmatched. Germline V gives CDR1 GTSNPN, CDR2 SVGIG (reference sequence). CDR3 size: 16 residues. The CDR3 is CAWRRSGTGTSYEQYF. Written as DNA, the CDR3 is TGTGCCTGGAGGAGATCCGGGACAGGGACCTCCTACGAGCAGTACTTC.

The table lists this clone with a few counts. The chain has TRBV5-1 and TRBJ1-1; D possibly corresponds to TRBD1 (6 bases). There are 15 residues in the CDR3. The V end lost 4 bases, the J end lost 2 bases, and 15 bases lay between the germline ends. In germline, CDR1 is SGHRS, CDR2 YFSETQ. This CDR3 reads CASSPPTGGNTEAFF. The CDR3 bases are TGCGCCAGCAGCCCCCCGACAGGAGGTAACACTGAAGCTTTCTTT.

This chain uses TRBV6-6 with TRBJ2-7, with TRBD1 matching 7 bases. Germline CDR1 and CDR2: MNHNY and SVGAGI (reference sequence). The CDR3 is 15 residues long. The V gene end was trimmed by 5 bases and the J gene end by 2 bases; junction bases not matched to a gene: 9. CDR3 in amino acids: CASSARGQRTYEQYF. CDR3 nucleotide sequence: TGTGCCAGCAGTGCTCGGGGACAGAGGACCTACGAGCAGTACTTC.

Written as DNA, the CDR3 is TGCGCCAGCTCAAACAGCGGGAAGGATGCGACCCAGTACTTC. This codes for CASSNSGKDATQYF. The chain carries TRBV5-1 and TRBJ2-5, with 7 bases identical to TRBD2. The CDR3 contains 14 residues. V shed 7 bases, J shed 7 bases, and the junction held 13 bases outside the gene matches. Germline V gene data show CDR1 as SGHRS and CDR2 as YFSETQ.

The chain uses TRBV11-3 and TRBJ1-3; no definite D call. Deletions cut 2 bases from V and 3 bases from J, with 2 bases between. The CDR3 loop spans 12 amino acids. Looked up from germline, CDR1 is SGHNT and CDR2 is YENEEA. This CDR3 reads CASSLNGNTIYF. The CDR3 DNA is TGTGCCAGCAGCTTAAATGGAAACACCATATATTTT.

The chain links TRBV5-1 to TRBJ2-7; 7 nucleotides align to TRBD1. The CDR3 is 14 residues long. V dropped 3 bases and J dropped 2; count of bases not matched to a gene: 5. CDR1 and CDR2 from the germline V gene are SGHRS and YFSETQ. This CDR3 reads CASSSRGIPYEQYF. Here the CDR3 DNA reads TGCGCCAGCAGCTCCAGGGGGATCCCCTACGAGCAGTACTTC.